Here is one T cell receptor beta chain with its context. What it binds is unknown. The record originates from a study of T cells in tuberculosis. Study-wide results and limits: Smaller distances to GMM-specific TCRs suggested their expansion in active tuberculosis. The TCR-beta difference was not significant; alpha differences partly reflected length.

Adolescents were screened for latent TB by skin test and IGRA. The data were produced by immunoSEQ multiplex PCR, yet TCRdb's version contains in-frame clones alone and is incomplete. Here the sample spans around 30,000 clones, more than 80% being singletons. The germline gives CDR1 SGHVS, CDR2 FQNEAQ. The CDR3 extends over 15 amino acids. V lost 6 bases to trimming and J lost 3 bases; unmatched junction nucleotides: 10. Sequenced material: PBMCs. This clonotype was sampled from a donor between 5 and 29 years old with latent tuberculosis or without tuberculosis infection. This sequence joins TRBV7-8 and TRBJ1-1, with 7 bases matching TRBD1. The CDR3 DNA sequence: TGTGCCAGCAGGCCTACAGGGGCGCGGGACACTGAAGCTTTCTTT. Its translation is CASRPTGARDTEAFF.